This entry is about one TCR beta chain. The antigen is unknown. Per germline, CDR1 SGHTA and CDR2 FQGNSA. The CDR3 contains 15 residues. These data are taken from a study of monozygotic twins with inflammatory bowel disease. Notes on the study in general: Twins with IBD had fewer clonotypes in common with others than healthy twins, particularly during disease activity. What may have added variability to patient repertoires is that immunosuppressive treatments differed.

A total RNA quantity of approximately 3,600 ng went into each TCR library. Per individual sample, eight separate reactions were used to make cDNA. Using the 5' RACE reads, TCRdb records one entry per CDR3 protein without DNA. This table lists roughly 300,000 distinct CDR3 sequences. The source is a human donor with ulcerative colitis or Crohn's disease, or a healthy co-twin of an affected twin (not recorded which). The chain combines TRBV7-2 with TRBJ2-1; TCRdb designates TRBD2, a call that cannot be tested without DNA. Sequenced input: blood. The CDR3 loop is CASSSGLAGGYEQFF.